The 20 T cell receptor beta chains presented below share a single source sample, sequenced in a study of CD8+CD57+ T cells in acquired aplastic anemia (dated by TCRdb to the late 2010s). The patients picked for sequencing were ones in whom flow cytometry had shown an expansion of CD8+CD57+ cells. The instrument given in TCRdb is Illumina HiSeq 2000. Genomic DNA served as template for TCR beta VDJ combination and CDR3 sequence profiling. TCRdb cleaned the public reads at Q25 with fastp, built clones with MiXCR and kept in-frame beta chains. Identical CDR3 protein sequences are pooled into one entry, listed with their most common genes and DNA. This sample lists 150,000 to 200,000 distinct CDR3 sequences; 48% were detected once. The top ten constitute around 2% of the sample. Sequenced material: sorted CD4+, CD8+, or CD8+CD57+ T cells (not recorded which) from PBMCs. These receptors all stem from a human donor with aplastic anemia.

This clonotype was recorded a few times. This CDR3 is CASSPIGQTRSGNTIYF. DNA of the CDR3: TGTGCCAGCTCACCGATCGGACAGACCCGCTCTGGAAACACCATATATTTT. The V call is TRBV18, the J call TRBJ1-3; D might be TRBD1 (6 bases). Germline V gene data show CDR1 as KGHSH and CDR2 as LQKENI. This CDR3 has 17 residues. V lost 3 bases and J lost 0, with 15 bases in between.

There are many counts of this clonotype. The V gene is TRBV14, the J gene TRBJ1-6; possibly TRBD1 for D (5 bases). V lost 2 bases, J lost 5 bases, and 19 bases lay in between. The germline V gene encodes CDR1 SGHDN and CDR2 FVKESK. The CDR3 runs to 18 residues. The CDR3 protein is CASSQWSRRGGDNSPLHF. In DNA form, the CDR3 reads TGTGCCAGCAGCCAATGGTCACGGCGGGGAGGGGATAATTCACCCCTCCACTTT.

The V gene is TRBV11-2, the J gene TRBJ2-1; 9 bases map to TRBD2. The CDR3 extends over 18 amino acids. Unmatched junction bases numbered 16, after V lost 2 bases and J lost 8 bases. Germline assignment: CDR1 SGHAT and CDR2 FQNNGV. Written as DNA, the CDR3 is TGTGCCAGCAGCTTATTTTCTATCGCGGGAGGGCCTCGCTATGAGCAGTTCTTC. Translation: CASSLFSIAGGPRYEQFF.

At least ten counts were recorded for this clonotype. The chain joins TRBV2 to TRBJ1-1, with D maybe TRBD1 (5 bases). Germline CDR1 reads SNHLY; CDR2 reads FYNNEI. Trimming left V 3 bases short and J 2 bases short, with 10 bases between. The CDR3 extends over 14 amino acids. CDR3 sequence reads: CASSDGAANTEAFF. The DNA of the CDR3 is TGTGCCAGCAGTGATGGGGCCGCTAACACTGAAGCTTTCTTT.

This clonotype appeared many times. This sequence joins TRBV13 and TRBJ2-7; no firm D call. The V and J ends lost 5 bases and 1 base respectively, with 6 bases between them. The CDR3 covers 12 residues. Germline V gene lookup returns CDR1 PRHDT and CDR2 FYEKMQ (reference sequence). CDR3 protein: CASSVESYEQYF. The CDR3 DNA sequence: TGTGCCAGCAGCGTGGAGTCCTACGAGCAGTACTTC.

With respect to this clonotype: It may be a read error: a sequence one base away is much more abundant. The chain's CDR3 is CASSLSGQGLIATNEKLFF. In DNA, the CDR3 is TGTGCCAGCAGCTTATCGGGACAGGGATTAATTGCAACTAATGAAAAACTGTTTTTT. V and J are TRBV7-2 and TRBJ1-4; 9 positions match TRBD1. Germline CDR1 reads SGHTA; CDR2 reads FQGNSA. CDR3 size: 19 residues. Trimming cost V 2 bases and J 0 bases; bases outside gene matches: 10. Using reference TRBV7-2 and TRBJ1-4 for the parts outside the CDR3, the full variable domain is GAGVSQSPSNKVTEKGKDVELRCDPISGHTALYWYRQSLGQGLEFLIYFQGNSAPDKSGLPSDRFSAERTGGSVSTLTIQRTQQEDSAVYLCASSLSGQGLIATNEKLFFGSGTQLSVL.

This clonotype was seen ten or more times. The rearrangement links TRBV19 to TRBJ2-1; 7 positions match TRBD2. Germline V lookup: CDR1 LNHDA, CDR2 SQIVND (reference sequence). V shed 5 bases, J shed 2 bases, and the junction held 6 bases outside the gene matches. CDR3 length equals 15 residues. CDR3 in DNA: TGTGCCAGTAGTCGAATAAGCGGGGCCTACAATGAGCAGTTCTTC. It specifies CASSRISGAYNEQFF.

Many counts were recorded for this clonotype. The chain joins TRBV5-1 to TRBJ2-7; 7 bases map to TRBD1. This CDR3 is 14 amino acids long. Germline CDR1 and CDR2: SGHRS and YFSETQ. The V gene end was trimmed by 0 bases and the J gene end by 3 bases; junction bases not matched to a gene: 3. CDR3 sequence (DNA): TGCGCCAGCAGCTTGGGACAGGGTATCTACGAGCAGTACTTC. The encoded protein is CASSLGQGIYEQYF.

V usage is TRBV11-2 and J usage is TRBJ1-4; no clear D gene. Germline CDR1 and CDR2: SGHAT and FQNNGV. V was pared by 5 bases and J by 7 bases, with 17 bases between. There are 15 residues in the CDR3. The CDR3 is CASSPVGSASEKLFF. The CDR3, as DNA: TGTGCCAGCAGCCCCGTAGGCAGTGCAAGTGAAAAACTGTTTTTT.

This clonotype has ten or more counts. CDR3 sequence reads: CASSFSTNSPLHF. CDR3 nucleotides: TGTGCCAGCAGTTTTTCCACTAATTCACCCCTCCACTTT. J is TRBJ1-6 and V is TRBV27; D is uncertain. Trimming took 3 bases from V and 6 from J, leaving 6 bases between them. Germline V CDR1 and CDR2: MNHEY, SMNVEV (reference sequence). The CDR3 length is 13 residues.

This sequence joins TRBV7-3 and TRBJ2-3; the D is unclear. This CDR3 comprises 13 residues. Trimming stripped 5 bases from V and 2 bases from J, with 8 bases between. Germline V gives CDR1 SGHTA, CDR2 FQGTGA. CDR3 region: CASSLSATDTQYF. In DNA form, the CDR3 reads TGTGCCAGCAGCCTGTCAGCCACAGATACGCAGTATTTT.

Ten or more counts support this clonotype. The chain employs TRBV5-6 and TRBJ2-5; TRBD2 matches at 10 bases. The germline V gene has CDR1 SGHDT and CDR2 YYEEEE. V shed 3 bases, J shed 5 bases, and the junction held 10 bases outside the gene matches. The CDR3 contains 16 residues. The CDR3 reads CASSSMLAGDRETQYF. The CDR3, as DNA: TGTGCCAGCAGCTCGATGCTAGCGGGAGATCGGGAGACCCAGTACTTC.

V is TRBV7-2 and J is TRBJ2-6; D is undetermined. CDR1 and CDR2 (germline): SGHTA, FQGNSA. The CDR3 spans 12 residues. The germline V and J ends were trimmed by 1 base and 12 bases, with 7 bases remaining between them. DNA for the CDR3: TGTGCCAGCAGCTTAGTAGCTGTCGTCCTGACTTTC. It specifies CASSLVAVVLTF.

This clonotype was seen ten or more times. The CDR3, as DNA: TGCAGTGCTAGAGGACAGGGGTATGGCAATCAGCCCCAGCATTTT. Its translation: CSARGQGYGNQPQHF. The V call is TRBV20-1, the J call TRBJ1-5; the match to TRBD1 covers 8 bases. With 1 base clipped from V and 2 bases from J, the junction kept 4 bases outside the gene matches. The germline CDR1 and CDR2 sequences are DFQATT and SNEGSKA (reference sequence). CDR3 length: 15 amino acids.

This clonotype was counted at least ten times. The chain recombines TRBV5-1 with TRBJ2-2, with 7 bases aligning to TRBD2. From germline, CDR1 is SGHRS and CDR2 YFSETQ. The CDR3 consists of 15 residues. The ends lost 4 bases at V and 3 bases at J; junction bases unmatched: 6. The CDR3 protein is CASSARAGYTGELFF. The CDR3 DNA reads TGCGCCAGCAGCGCCAGAGCGGGATACACCGGGGAGCTGTTTTTT.

The chain employs TRBV12-3 or TRBV12-4 and TRBJ1-5; D may be TRBD1 (6 bases). V lost 6 bases to trimming and J lost 2 bases, with 14 bases between them. The CDR3 has 15 residues. The CDR3 coding sequence is TGTGCCAGCAGCTCGAACAGGGTAGGCAATCAGCCCCAGCATTTT. It specifies CASSSNRVGNQPQHF.

This clonotype has a handful of counts. This chain links TRBV29-1 with TRBJ2-3, with 15 positions matching TRBD2. The CDR3 runs 17 residues. The germline gives CDR1 SQVTM, CDR2 ANQGSEA. The V segment lost 3 bases and the J segment 1 base; nucleotides outside the gene matches: 5. The DNA of the CDR3 is TGCAGCGTTGATGGACTAGCGGGAGGGGGAGGCACAGATACGCAGTATTTT. It is translated as CSVDGLAGGGGTDTQYF.

The chain combines TRBV20-1 with TRBJ1-4, with 7 bases matching TRBD1. Germline CDR1 DFQATT, CDR2 SNEGSKA (reference sequence). The CDR3 length is 15 residues. V dropped 5 bases and J dropped 7; count of bases not matched to a gene: 13. This CDR3 reads CSARGRTGESEKLFF. For the CDR3, the DNA is TGCAGTGCTCGTGGGAGAACAGGGGAGTCTGAAAAACTGTTTTTT.

Details on this clonotype: This clone may be a read error of a much larger clone one base away. The chain links TRBV10-3 to TRBJ1-2; no clear D gene. The CDR3 has 12 amino acids. The V gene's germline CDR1 is ENHRY and CDR2 SYGVKD. Trimming left V 7 bases short and J 0 bases short, with 6 bases between. CDR3 nucleotide sequence: TGTGCCATCAATAGCGCTAACTATGGCTACACCTTC. Its protein is CAINSANYGYTF.

The J gene is TRBJ2-5, the V gene TRBV6-5, with 10 bases identical to TRBD1. The CDR3 contains 14 residues. Trimming took 4 bases from V and 5 from J; bases not matched to a gene: 4. Germline CDR1 MNHEY, CDR2 SVGAGI. CDR3: CASSWTGGEETQYF. CDR3 DNA: TGTGCCAGCAGTTGGACAGGGGGGGAGGAGACCCAGTACTTC.